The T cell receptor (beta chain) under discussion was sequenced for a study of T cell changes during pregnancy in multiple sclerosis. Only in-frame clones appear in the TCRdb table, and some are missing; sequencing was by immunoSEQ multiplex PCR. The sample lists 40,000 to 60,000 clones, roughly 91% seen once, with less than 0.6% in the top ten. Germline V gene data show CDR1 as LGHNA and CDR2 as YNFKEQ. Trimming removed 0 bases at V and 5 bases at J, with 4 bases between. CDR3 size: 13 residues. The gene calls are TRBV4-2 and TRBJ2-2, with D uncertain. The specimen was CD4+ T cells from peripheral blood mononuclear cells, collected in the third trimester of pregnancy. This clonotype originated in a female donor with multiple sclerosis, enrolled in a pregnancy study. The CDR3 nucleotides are TGTGCCAGCAGCCAAGATCGGACCGGGGAGCTGTTTTTT. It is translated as CASSQDRTGELFF.